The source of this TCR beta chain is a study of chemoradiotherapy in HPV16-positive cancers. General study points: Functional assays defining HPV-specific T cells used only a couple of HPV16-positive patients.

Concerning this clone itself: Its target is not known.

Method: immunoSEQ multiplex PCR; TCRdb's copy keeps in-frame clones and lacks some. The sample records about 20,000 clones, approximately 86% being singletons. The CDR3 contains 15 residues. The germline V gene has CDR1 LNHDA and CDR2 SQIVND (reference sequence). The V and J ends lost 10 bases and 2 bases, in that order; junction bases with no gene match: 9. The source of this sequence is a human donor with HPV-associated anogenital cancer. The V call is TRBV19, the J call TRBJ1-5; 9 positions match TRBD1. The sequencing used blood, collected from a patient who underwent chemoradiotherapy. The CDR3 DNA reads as TGTGCCACGTCTTCCGGGACAGGGCGCAATCAGCCCCAGCATTTT. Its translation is CATSSGTGRNQPQHF.